This T cell receptor beta chain came from a study of CD8 T cells in ankylosing spondylitis. In this sample, this clonotype turned up many times. Its cognate antigen is unknown. Study results and limitations: Ankylosing spondylitis blood appeared to be characterized by a TCR beta motif of eight highly homologous variants.

A single record per CDR3 protein comes from TCRdb applying MiXCR to the 5' RACE reads. The data show some 450,000 distinct CDR3 sequences, roughly a sixth seen once. This clonotype originated in a male donor with ankylosing spondylitis. What was sequenced was blood, either unsorted or a sorted T cell fraction (not recorded which).

The CDR3 DNA reads as TGTGCCATCGGCGGGGACGGCAACGAGCAGTACTTC. Translation: CAIGGDGNEQYF. The rearrangement joins TRBV10-3 to TRBJ2-7, with a weak D call TRBD2 (6 bases). Trimming left V 8 bases short and J 5 bases short, with 13 bases between. Germline V lookup: CDR1 ENHRY, CDR2 SYGVKD. CDR3 size: 12 residues.